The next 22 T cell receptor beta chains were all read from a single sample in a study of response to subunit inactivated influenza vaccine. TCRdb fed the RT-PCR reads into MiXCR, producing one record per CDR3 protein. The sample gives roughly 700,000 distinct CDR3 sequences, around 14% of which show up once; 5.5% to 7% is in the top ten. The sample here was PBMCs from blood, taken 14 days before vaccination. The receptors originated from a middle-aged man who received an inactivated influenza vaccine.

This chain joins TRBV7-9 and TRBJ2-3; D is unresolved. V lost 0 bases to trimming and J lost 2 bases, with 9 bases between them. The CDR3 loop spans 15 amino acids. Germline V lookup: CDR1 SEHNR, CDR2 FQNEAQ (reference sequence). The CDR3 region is CASSLARAATDTQYF. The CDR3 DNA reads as TGTGCCAGCAGCTTAGCACGGGCAGCCACAGATACGCAGTATTTT.

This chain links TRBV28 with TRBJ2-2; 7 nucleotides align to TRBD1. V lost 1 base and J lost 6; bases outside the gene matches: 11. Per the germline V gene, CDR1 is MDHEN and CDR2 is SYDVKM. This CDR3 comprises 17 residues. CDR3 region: CASSLSWGQRYSGELFF. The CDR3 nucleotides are TGTGCCAGCAGTTTATCTTGGGGACAGCGCTACTCCGGGGAGCTGTTTTTT.

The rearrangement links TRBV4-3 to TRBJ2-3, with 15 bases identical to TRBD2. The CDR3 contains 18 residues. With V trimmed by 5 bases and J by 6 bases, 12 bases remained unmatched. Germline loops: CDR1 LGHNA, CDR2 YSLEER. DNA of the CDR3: TGCGCCAGCAGCTTCATACAAGGGACTAGCGGGAGGAGGGATACGCAGTATTTT. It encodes CASSFIQGTSGRRDTQYF.

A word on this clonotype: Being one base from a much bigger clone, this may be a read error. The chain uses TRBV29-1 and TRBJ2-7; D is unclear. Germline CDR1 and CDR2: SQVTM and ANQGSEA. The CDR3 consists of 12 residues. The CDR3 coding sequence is TGCTGCGTTGGGTTTGGAGCCTACGAGCAGTACTTC. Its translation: CCVGFGAYEQYF.

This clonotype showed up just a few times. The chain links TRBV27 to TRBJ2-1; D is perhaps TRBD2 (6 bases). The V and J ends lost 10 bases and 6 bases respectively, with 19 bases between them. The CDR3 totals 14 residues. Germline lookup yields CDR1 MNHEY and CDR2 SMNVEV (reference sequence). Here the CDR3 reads CATRDGLSFNEQFF. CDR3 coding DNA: TGTGCCACCAGAGACGGACTATCGTTCAATGAGCAGTTCTTC.

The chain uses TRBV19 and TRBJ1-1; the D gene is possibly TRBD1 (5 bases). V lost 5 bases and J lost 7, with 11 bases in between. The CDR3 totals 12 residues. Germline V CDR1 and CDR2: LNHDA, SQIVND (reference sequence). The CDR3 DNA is TGTGCCAGTAGTGGGGGTAGTATTGAAGCTTTCTTT. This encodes CASSGGSIEAFF.

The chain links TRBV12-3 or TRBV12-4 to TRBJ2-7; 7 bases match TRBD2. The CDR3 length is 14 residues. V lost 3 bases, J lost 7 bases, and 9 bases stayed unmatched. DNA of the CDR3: TGTGCCAGCAGTTTTGGAGGGAGGGTAACGGAGCAGTACTTC. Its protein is CASSFGGRVTEQYF.

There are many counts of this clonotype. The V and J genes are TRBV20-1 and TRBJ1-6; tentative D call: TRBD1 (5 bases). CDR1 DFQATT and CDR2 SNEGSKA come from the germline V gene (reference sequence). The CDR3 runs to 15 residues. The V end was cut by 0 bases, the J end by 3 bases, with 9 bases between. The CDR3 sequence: CSAREGRVYNSPLHF. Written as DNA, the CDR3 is TGCAGTGCTAGAGAGGGCAGGGTCTATAATTCACCCCTCCACTTT.

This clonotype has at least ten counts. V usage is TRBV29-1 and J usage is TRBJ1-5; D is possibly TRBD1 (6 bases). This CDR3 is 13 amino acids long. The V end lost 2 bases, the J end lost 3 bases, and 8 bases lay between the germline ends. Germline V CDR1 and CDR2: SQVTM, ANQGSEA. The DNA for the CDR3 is TGCAGCGTTGAAACAGGGTACAATCAGCCCCAGCATTTT. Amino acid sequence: CSVETGYNQPQHF. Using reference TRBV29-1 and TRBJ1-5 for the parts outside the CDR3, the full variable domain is SAVISQKPSRDICQRGTSLTIQCQVDSQVTMMFWYRQQPGQSLTLIATANQGSEATYESGFVIDKFPISRPNLTFSTLTVSNMSPEDSSIYLCSVETGYNQPQHFGDGTRLSIL.

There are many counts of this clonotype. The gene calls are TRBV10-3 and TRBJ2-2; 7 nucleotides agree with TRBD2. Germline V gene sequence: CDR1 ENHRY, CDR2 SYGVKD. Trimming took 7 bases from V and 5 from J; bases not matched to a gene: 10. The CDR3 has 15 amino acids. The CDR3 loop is CAITQQISGTGELFF. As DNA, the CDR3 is TGTGCCATCACCCAGCAAATTAGCGGGACCGGGGAGCTGTTTTTT.

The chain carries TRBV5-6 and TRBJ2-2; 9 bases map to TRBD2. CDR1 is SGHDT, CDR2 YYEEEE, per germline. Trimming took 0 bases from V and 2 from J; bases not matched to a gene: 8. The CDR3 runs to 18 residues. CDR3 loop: CASSLEGLAGANTGELFF. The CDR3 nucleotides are TGTGCCAGCAGCTTGGAGGGGTTAGCGGGGGCAAACACCGGGGAGCTGTTTTTT. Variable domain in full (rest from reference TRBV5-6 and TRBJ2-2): DAGVTQSPTHLIKTRGQQVTLRCSPKSGHDTVSWYQQALGQGPQFIFQYYEEEERQRGNFPDRFSGHQFPNYSSELNVNALLLGDSALYLCASSLEGLAGANTGELFFGEGSRLTVL.

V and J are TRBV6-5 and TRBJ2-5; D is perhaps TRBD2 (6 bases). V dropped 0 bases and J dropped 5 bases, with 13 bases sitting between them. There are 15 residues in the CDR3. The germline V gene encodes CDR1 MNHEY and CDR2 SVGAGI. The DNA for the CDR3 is TGTGCCAGCAGTTACTCTGCGGGGAGGCGCGAGACCCAGTACTTC. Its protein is CASSYSAGRRETQYF.

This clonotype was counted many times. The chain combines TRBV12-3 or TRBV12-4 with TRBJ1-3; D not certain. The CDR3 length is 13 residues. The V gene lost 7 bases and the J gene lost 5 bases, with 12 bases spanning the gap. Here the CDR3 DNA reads TGTGCCAGCACCATGGTACATCGAAACACCATATATTTT. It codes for CASTMVHRNTIYF.

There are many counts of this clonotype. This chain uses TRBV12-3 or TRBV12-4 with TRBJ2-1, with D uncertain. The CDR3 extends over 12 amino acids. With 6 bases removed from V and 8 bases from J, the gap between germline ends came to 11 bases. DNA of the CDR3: TGTGCCAGCAGCCAACAGCGTCATGAGCAGTTCTTC. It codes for CASSQQRHEQFF.

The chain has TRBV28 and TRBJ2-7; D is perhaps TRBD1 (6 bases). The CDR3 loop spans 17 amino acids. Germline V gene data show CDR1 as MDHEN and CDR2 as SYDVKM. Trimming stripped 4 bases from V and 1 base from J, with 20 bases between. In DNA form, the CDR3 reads TGTGCCAGCAGTTATGAACCAGGGGCGGTACTTTCCTACGAGCAGTACTTC. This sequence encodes CASSYEPGAVLSYEQYF.

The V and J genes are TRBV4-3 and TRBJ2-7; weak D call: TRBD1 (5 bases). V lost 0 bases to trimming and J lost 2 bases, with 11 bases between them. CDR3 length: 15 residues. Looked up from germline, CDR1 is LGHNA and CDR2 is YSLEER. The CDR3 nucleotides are TGCGCCAGCAGCCAAGACGCGCAGGGTGCCTACGAGCAGTACTTC. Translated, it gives CASSQDAQGAYEQYF.

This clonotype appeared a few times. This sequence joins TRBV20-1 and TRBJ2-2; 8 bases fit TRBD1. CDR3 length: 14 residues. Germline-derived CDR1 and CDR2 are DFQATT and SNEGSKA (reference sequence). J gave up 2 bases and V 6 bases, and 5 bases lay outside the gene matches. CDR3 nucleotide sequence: TGCAGTGCCCTGGACAGGGACAACACCGGGGAGCTGTTTTTT. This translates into CSALDRDNTGELFF.

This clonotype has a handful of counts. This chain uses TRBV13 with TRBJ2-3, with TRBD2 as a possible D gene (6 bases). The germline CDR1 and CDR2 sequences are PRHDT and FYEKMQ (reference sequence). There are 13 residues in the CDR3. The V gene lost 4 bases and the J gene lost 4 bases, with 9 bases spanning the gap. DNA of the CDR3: TGTGCCAGCAGCTACAGACTAGCAGATACGCAGTATTTT. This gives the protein CASSYRLADTQYF.

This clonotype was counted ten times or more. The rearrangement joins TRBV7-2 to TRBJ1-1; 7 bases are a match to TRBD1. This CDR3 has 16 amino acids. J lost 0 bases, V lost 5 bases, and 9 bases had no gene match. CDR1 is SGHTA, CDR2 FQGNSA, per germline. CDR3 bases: TGTGCCAGCAGCATAAATCCAGGGGGGATGAACACTGAAGCTTTCTTT. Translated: CASSINPGGMNTEAFF.

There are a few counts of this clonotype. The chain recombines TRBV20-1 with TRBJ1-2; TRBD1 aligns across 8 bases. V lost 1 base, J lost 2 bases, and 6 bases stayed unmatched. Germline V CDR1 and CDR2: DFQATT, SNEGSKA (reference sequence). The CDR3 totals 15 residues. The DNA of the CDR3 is TGCAGTGCTAGAGTCCAGGACAGGGCCAACTATGGCTACACCTTC. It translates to CSARVQDRANYGYTF.

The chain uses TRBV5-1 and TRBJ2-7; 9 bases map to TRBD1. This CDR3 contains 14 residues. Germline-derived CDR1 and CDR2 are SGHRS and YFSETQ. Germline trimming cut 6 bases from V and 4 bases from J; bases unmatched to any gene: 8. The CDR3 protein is CASNPGQGPYEQYF. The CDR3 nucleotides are TGCGCCAGCAATCCGGGACAGGGACCTTACGAGCAGTACTTC.

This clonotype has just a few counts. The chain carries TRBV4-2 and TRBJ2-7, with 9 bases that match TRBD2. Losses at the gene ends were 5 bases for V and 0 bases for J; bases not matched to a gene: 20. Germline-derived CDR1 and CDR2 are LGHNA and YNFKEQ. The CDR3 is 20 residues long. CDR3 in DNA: TGTGCCAGCAGCACCAGGTCGGCAGGGAGTAGCGGGAGAACCTCCTACGAGCAGTACTTC. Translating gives CASSTRSAGSSGRTSYEQYF.